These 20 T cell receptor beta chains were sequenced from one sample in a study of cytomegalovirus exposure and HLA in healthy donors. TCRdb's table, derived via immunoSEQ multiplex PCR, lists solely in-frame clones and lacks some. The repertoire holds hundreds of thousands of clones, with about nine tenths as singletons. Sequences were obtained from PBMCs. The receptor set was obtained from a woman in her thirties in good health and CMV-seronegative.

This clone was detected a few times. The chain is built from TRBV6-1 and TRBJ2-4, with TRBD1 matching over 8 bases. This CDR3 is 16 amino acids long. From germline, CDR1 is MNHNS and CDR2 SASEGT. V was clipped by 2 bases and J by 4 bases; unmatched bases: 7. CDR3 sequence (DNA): TGTGCCAGCAGTGAATGGAACAGGGGGGTGAAAAACATTCAGTACTTC. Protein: CASSEWNRGVKNIQYF.

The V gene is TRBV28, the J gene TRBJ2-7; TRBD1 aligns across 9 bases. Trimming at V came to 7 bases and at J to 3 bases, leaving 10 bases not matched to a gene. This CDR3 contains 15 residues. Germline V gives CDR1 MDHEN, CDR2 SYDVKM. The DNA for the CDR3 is TGTGCCAGCAAAAAGCCGGGACAGGGCCTCTACGAGCAGTACTTC. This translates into CASKKPGQGLYEQYF. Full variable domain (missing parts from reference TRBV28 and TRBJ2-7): DVKVTQSSRYLVKRTGEKVFLECVQDMDHENMFWYRQDPGLGLRLIYFSYDVKMKEKGDIPEGYSVSREKKERFSLILESASTNQTSMYLCASKKPGQGLYEQYFGPGTRLTVT.

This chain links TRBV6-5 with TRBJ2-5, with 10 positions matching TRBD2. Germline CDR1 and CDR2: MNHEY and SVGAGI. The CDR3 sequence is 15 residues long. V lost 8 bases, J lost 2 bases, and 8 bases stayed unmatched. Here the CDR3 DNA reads TGTGCCAGCCGGCCAGCTAGCGGGAGTCAAGAGACCCAGTACTTC. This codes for CASRPASGSQETQYF.

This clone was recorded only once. The CDR3 DNA sequence: TGCGCCAGCACCCGAGGTACAGGGGTGGAAGAGGGCTACACCTTC. Its protein product is CASTRGTGVEEGYTF. The gene calls are TRBV5-1 and TRBJ1-2; 7 positions agree with TRBD1. Germline V CDR1 and CDR2: SGHRS, YFSETQ. The CDR3 sequence is 15 residues long. Unmatched junction bases numbered 16, after V lost 6 bases and J lost 8 bases.

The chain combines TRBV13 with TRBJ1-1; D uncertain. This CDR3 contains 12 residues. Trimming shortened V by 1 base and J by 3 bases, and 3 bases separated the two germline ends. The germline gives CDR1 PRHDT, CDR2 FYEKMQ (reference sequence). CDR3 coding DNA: TGTGCCAGCAGCTTAGACGACACTGAAGCTTTCTTT. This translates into CASSLDDTEAFF.

CDR3 DNA: TGCGCCAGCGGAGACGACAGGACCTCTGGAAACACCATATATTTT. The encoded protein is CASGDDRTSGNTIYF. The chain combines TRBV5-1 with TRBJ1-3; a weak D match, TRBD1 (6 bases). Germline V gives CDR1 SGHRS, CDR2 YFSETQ. The CDR3 has 15 amino acids. The V end lost 7 bases, the J end lost 0 bases, and 14 bases lay between the germline ends.

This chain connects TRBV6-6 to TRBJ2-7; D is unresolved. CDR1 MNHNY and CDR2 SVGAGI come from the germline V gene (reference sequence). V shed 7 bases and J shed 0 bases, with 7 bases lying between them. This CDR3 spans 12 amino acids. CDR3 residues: CASTSTSYEQYF. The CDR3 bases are TGTGCCAGCACCTCGACCTCCTACGAGCAGTACTTC.

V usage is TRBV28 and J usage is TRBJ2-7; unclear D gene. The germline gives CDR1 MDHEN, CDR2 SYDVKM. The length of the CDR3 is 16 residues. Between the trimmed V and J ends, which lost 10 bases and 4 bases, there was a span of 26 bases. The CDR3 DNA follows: TGTGCCACCACCGGCTTAGTAACGAGGCTCGGGTACGAGCAGTACTTC. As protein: CATTGLVTRLGYEQYF.

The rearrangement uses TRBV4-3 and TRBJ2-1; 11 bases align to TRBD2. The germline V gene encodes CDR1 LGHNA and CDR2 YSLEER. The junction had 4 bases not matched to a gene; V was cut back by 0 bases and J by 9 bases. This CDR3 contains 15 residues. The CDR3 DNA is TGCGCCAGCAGCCAAGATAGCGGGAGGGGGAGTGAGCAGTTCTTC. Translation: CASSQDSGRGSEQFF.

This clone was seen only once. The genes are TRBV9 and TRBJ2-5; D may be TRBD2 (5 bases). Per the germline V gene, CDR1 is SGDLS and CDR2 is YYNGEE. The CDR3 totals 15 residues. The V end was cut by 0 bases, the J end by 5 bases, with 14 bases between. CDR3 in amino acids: CASSVESYRGETQYF. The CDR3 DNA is TGTGCCAGCAGCGTAGAGAGTTACAGAGGGGAGACCCAGTACTTC.

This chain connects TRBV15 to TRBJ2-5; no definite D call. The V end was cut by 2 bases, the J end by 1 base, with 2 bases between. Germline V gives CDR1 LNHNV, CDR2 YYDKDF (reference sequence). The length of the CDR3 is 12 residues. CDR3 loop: CATSRSQETQYF. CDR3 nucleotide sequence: TGTGCCACCAGCAGATCCCAAGAGACCCAGTACTTC.

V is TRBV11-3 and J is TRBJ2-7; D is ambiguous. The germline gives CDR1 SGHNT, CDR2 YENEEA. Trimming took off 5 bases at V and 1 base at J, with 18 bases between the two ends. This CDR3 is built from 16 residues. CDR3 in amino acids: CASSTPGGPFSYEQYF. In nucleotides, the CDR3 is TGTGCCAGCAGCACCCCGGGTGGGCCCTTTTCCTACGAGCAGTACTTC.

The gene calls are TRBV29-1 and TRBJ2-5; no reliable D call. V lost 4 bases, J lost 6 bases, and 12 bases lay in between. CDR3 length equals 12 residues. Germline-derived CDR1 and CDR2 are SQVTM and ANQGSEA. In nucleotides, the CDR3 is TGCAGCGTTGTAACTCAAGGAAAGACCCAGTACTTC. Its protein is CSVVTQGKTQYF.

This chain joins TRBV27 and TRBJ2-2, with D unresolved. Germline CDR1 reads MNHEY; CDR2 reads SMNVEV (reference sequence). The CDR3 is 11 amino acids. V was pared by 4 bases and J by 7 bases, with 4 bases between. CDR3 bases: TGTGCCAGCAGTTCCCTCGGGGAGCTGTTTTTT. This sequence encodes CASSSLGELFF.

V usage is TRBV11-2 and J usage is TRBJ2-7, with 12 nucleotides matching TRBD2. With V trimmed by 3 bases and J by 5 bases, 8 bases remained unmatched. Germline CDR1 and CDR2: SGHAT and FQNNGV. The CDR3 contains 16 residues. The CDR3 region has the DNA TGTGCCAGCAGCTTCAGACTAGCGGGAGTTACGCACGAGCAGTACTTC. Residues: CASSFRLAGVTHEQYF.

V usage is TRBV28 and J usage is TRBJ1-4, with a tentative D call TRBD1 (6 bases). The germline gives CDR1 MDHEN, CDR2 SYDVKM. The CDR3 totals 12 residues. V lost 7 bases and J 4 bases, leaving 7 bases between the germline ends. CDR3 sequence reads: CASNRVNEKLFF. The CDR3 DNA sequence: TGTGCCAGCAACAGGGTTAATGAAAAACTGTTTTTT. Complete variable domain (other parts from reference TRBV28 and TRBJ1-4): DVKVTQSSRYLVKRTGEKVFLECVQDMDHENMFWYRQDPGLGLRLIYFSYDVKMKEKGDIPEGYSVSREKKERFSLILESASTNQTSMYLCASNRVNEKLFFGSGTQLSVL.

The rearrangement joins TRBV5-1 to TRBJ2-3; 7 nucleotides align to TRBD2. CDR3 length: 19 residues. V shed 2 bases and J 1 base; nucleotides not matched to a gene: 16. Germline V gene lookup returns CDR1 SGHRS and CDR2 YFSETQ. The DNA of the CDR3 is TGCGCCAGCAGCTTCCCGGTCCGGGGGAGGGAAGCCGGCACAGATACGCAGTATTTT. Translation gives CASSFPVRGREAGTDTQYF.

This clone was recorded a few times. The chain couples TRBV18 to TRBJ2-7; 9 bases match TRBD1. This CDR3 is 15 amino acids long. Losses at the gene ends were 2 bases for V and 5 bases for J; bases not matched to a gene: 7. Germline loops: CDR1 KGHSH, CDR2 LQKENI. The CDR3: CASSPGEQGANEQYF. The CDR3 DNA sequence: TGTGCCAGCTCACCAGGGGAACAGGGGGCCAACGAGCAGTACTTC.

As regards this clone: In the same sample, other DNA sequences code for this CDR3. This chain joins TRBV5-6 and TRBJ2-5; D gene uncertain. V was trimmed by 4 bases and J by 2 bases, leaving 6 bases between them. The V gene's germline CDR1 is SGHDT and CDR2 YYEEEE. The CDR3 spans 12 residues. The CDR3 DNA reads TGTGCCAGCAGCCTGGGACAAGAGACCCAGTACTTC. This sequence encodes CASSLGQETQYF.

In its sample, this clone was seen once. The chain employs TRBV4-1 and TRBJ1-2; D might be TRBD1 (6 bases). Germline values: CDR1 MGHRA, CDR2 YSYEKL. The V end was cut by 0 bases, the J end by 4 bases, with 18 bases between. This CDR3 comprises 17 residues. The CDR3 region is CASSQDRTQGYSYGYTF. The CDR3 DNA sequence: TGCGCCAGCAGCCAAGATAGAACACAGGGATACAGCTATGGCTACACCTTC.